What follows is one TCR beta chain and its context. Its antigen target is currently unknown. The input lacks base qualities; no much larger clone sits a single base away. The library was built by means of the immunoSEQ multiplex PCR assay. The multiplex PCR relied on a mix of 60 forward primers for TCR Vbeta segments and 13 reverse primers for TCR Jbeta segments. The CDR3 region of rearranged TCR beta genes was amplified from genomic DNA by a multiplex PCR assay. Amplified TCR beta libraries were sequenced as 87-base-pair reads on the Illumina HiSeq System. The authors' pipeline ran thus. A later analysis tallied 75 million to 95 million unique TCR beta chains across the 550 to 850 repertoires, and about 12 million of those chains were shared by two or more donors. Raw reads were error-corrected and collapsed into unique sequences by a nearest-neighbor algorithm in which closely related sequences were merged to remove PCR and sequencing errors. CDR3 sequences were aligned to IMGT reference sequences to assign V, D and J gene segments. For a sequence to be retained, at least a six-nucleotide match to both a V gene segment and a J gene segment was required. Rearrangements were called productive when the CDR3 lacked stop codons and stayed in frame with V and J; all others were non-productive. Following IMGT convention, CDR3 was defined as the stretch from the second conserved V-encoded cysteine to the conserved J-encoded phenylalanine. The earlier analysis of around 640 of the donors excluded sequences that lacked an unambiguous match to a single V gene segment. In an earlier analysis of 450 to 750 of the donors, a V segment was called functional when productive rearrangements were above 56.7%, and segregating when the standard deviation between donors exceeded 5%. To diagnose cytomegalovirus status from the catalog of TCR beta chain sequences, a statistical classification framework was built. V and J gene assignment, in a later analysis, came from comparing TCR nucleotide sequences with IMGT/GENE-DB human TR gene sequences. In a later analysis, CDR3 sequences and most-parsimonious VDJ recombination scenarios were assigned using the TCRdist pipeline. A later analysis defined each TCR beta chain by its CDR3 amino acid sequence plus V-gene family, and excluded reads lacking a unique V-gene family. A later analysis removed several hundred highly shared, low-generation-probability nucleotide sequences to deal with suspected cross-contamination and a sequencing artifact. A later analysis calculated a clonal expansion index for each public chain from normalized within-repertoire ranks of inferred template counts. In a later analysis, generation probabilities were computed using a VDJ recombination model fitted to out-of-frame rearrangements, and the results were checked against IGoR. A later analysis scored TCR-TCR, TCR-HLA and TCR-CMV co-occurrence with hypergeometric tests, applying a repertoire-size bias correction to TCR pairs. False discovery rates were estimated in a later analysis by permuting HLA or CMV assignments 20 times. In a later analysis, co-occurring TCRs were grouped with DBSCAN, and TCRdist sequence similarity was added when clustering was performed within HLA-allele-positive subsets. Repertoires with fewer than 30,000 or more than 120,000 public chains, plus five repertoires with anomalous nucleotide sharing, were excluded from co-occurrence clustering. The source is immuneACCESS, and TCRdb retained only in-frame sequences with V and J called. Part of the clones is not carried over; for the studies checked, unresolved V genes explain less than half of this, and the remainder is unexplained. The V and J calls and clone size come from that table; D and trimming were worked out from the DNA. Recorded for this sample are roughly 120,000 clones; under 90% of them occurred a single time. Approximately 8.8% of the sample lies in the top ten.

The cohort was made up of about 670 healthy bone marrow donors. Cohort members were all nominally healthy when sampled, although unrecorded immune exposures were likely present. The donor was CMV seropositive and belonged to the group of 250 to 300 seropositive cohort members. A peripheral blood sample was collected from each donor, and TCR beta sequencing was performed on peripheral blood mononuclear cells. Genomic DNA extraction from the blood cell samples was performed with the Qiagen DNeasy Blood Extraction Kit. CDR1 and CDR2, looked up from the germline V gene, are SGHDT and YYEEEE. The CDR3 measures 14 amino acids from cysteine to phenylalanine. Only CDR3 DNA remains: 42 bases, in frame from the first base. A distance of 19 bases separates the germline ends of V and J, which lose 7 bases and 6 bases respectively. The data were taken from a study of cytomegalovirus exposure and HLA in healthy donors (dated by TCRdb to about 2017). About the investigation overall: An earlier analysis of approximately 600 of the donors reported 250 to 300 Gb of sequence data and 117 million unique TCR beta sequences from 150 million to 200 million T cells. To predict cytomegalovirus infection status, the study combined high-throughput TCR immunosequencing, statistical association of individual TCRs with disease status, and machine learning. Typing coverage differed by locus: A, B, C, DRB1 and DQB1 were typed in roughly 629-630 donors, DQA1 in 500 to 550, DPA1 in 600 to 610, and DPB1 in just under 490. Both class I and class II loci were covered by HLA typing, at four-digit resolution. Of the 300 to 400 genotyped donors, approximately 82% fell in the genetic ancestry cluster associated with self-reported Caucasian donors. Because of strong linkage in the cohort, roughly five DR-DQ haplotypes were treated as single units for association and clustering. A later genetic analysis took genome-wide SNP genotypes for about 55% of the roughly 700 donors and used that subset as a discovery cohort. Among some 400 genotyped donors of the cohort, an average of approximately 220,000 unique TCR beta nucleotide sequences was sequenced per donor, of which about 19% were non-productive. The aim of the study was to test whether cataloging public T cell receptors could identify signatures of past pathogen exposure. An early release that covered about 600 HLA-typed donors contained about 300 gigabases of sequencing data and 75 million to 100 million unique TCR sequences. Using immunosequencing, the study profiled T cell repertoires from 500 to 800 subjects and related those repertoires to cytomegalovirus serostatus. In a later analysis, previously published TCR beta repertoires from some 640 donors were re-analyzed and high-resolution HLA genotyping was added so that TCR occurrence patterns could be studied. Rather than using new phenotypic data, the later analysis identified candidate immune exposures from TCR beta sequences and from how often those sequences occurred across donors. Every repertoire in the discovery cohort had been generated on one and the same sequencing platform. Alongside the repertoire data, information on donor age, sex, ethnicity and CMV serostatus was compiled. Along with the approximately 670-subject first cohort, a separate validation cohort of over a hundred different subjects was used. In an earlier analysis of over 550 of the donors, high-throughput TCR beta sequencing was used to judge whether each TCR beta V gene segment behaved as functional or pseudogenic. Study-wide conclusions, independent of this receptor: Because some donors lacked HLA typing at each locus, the association tests relied only on the typed subset. The cohort was sequenced for TCR beta chains only, and without alpha or paired-chain data the features that could be detected were limited. A further reported finding was that TCR beta sequences accurately predicted the HLA-A and HLA-B alleles for most subjects in the first cohort. Because counts were too low, about 18 rarely observed V segments, including chromosome 9 orphons, were excluded from the earlier analysis of about 500 of the donors. In an earlier analysis of under 600 of the donors, most TCR beta V segments were observed in productive rearrangements about 87% or about 30% of the time, broadly matching IMGT annotations. In a later analysis, several top co-occurrence clusters were reported to appear linked to parvovirus B19, influenza, CMV and Epstein-Barr virus. In a later analysis, HLA-associated TCR beta chains showed more clonal expansion and lower generation probabilities than non-associated chains that were equally common. According to the authors, the approach could potentially be generalized to other disease states and immunological phenotypes. Correlated functional status among segregating V segments might reflect linkage disequilibrium, but an unknown experimental factor could not be ruled out. A later analysis found that TCR association rates varied across HLA loci, with DRB1 alleles showing the most associated TCRs and HLA-C alleles the fewest. Presence/absence analyses assumed roughly uniform sequencing depth across donors, an assumption that may not hold. A cluster of highly shared sequence variants was judged likely to represent a technical artifact of the sequencing pipeline. In a later genetic analysis, fewer N-insertions in productive TCRs were reported among donors in an Asian-associated ancestry cluster than the roughly 700-donor mean. Some IMGT-functional V segments, including TRBV6-2 and TRBV6-3, could not be distinguished by the 87-base-pair reads and were therefore excluded. In a later genetic analysis, a missense DCLRE1C variant was associated with V-gene and J-gene trimming of TCR beta chains, and the association was replicated in an independent cohort. Strong co-occurrence of HLA alleles, especially DR and DQ, made assigning TCR associations to individual alleles difficult. While some public TCRs were present in many individuals, most TCR sequences turned up only very rarely across donors. The only immune exposure information available for the cohort was CMV serostatus. A total of some 180 TCR beta chains were listed by the study as associated with cytomegalovirus. A few of the identified cytomegalovirus-associated TCR beta chains were confirmed in vitro to be specific for cytomegalovirus antigens. A later analysis found that most CMV-associated TCR beta chains appeared HLA-restricted, with HLA associations seemingly driven largely by CMV exposure. At a false discovery rate of 0.05, a later analysis linked some 17,000 TCR beta sequences to specific HLA alleles. The classifier was reported to diagnose cytomegalovirus status with high specificity and sensitivity in both the original cohort and the validation cohort.

Rearrangement joined TRBV5-6 to TRBJ1-1; TRBD1 is possibly the D segment (6 matching bases). This clonotype was sampled from a female donor in good health and CMV-seropositive. The specimen was PBMCs. The nucleotide sequence is TGTGCCAGCCACGGGTTGACAGGTAGCGCTGAAGCTTTCTTT. Its coded protein is CASHGLTGSAEAFF.